One sample yielded the 4 T cell receptor beta chains listed below, sequenced in a study of T cells in localized non-small cell lung cancer. Some clones are missing from TCRdb's copy, which holds only in-frame ones; the method was immunoSEQ multiplex PCR. The sample yields about 2,700 clones, about 25% seen once. The material sequenced was lung tumor tissue, taken before any cancer treatment. Source of these receptors: a male donor older than 55 with stage I lung adenocarcinoma.

This chain links TRBV6-8 with TRBJ1-1; D not certain. The germline CDR1 and CDR2 sequences are MNHGY and SAAAGT. Trimming cost V 10 bases and J 1 base, with 13 bases left between them. CDR3 length: 13 residues. This CDR3 is CAISTGQNTEAFF. CDR3 bases: TGTGCCATCAGCACCGGTCAGAACACTGAAGCTTTCTTT.

Only a few counts were recorded for this clone. The chain combines TRBV9 with TRBJ1-1; D may be TRBD1 (5 bases). With 5 bases removed from V and 2 bases from J, the gap between germline ends came to 13 bases. The CDR3 extends over 14 amino acids. Per the germline V gene, CDR1 is SGDLS and CDR2 is YYNGEE. CDR3 residues: CASSESRANTEAFF. Written as DNA, the CDR3 is TGTGCCAGCAGTGAGAGCAGGGCCAACACTGAAGCTTTCTTT.

The rearrangement uses TRBV18 and TRBJ1-5; 7 positions match TRBD1. The V gene end was trimmed by 6 bases and the J gene end by 3 bases; junction bases not matched to a gene: 5. The CDR3 consists of 14 residues. Looked up from germline, CDR1 is KGHSH and CDR2 is LQKENI. The CDR3 DNA follows: TGTGCCAGCTCCCGTGGACAGGACAATCAGCCCCAGCATTTT. It is translated as CASSRGQDNQPQHF.

The rearrangement uses TRBV6-8 and TRBJ1-2; perhaps TRBD1 as D (5 bases). The germline V gene has CDR1 MNHGY and CDR2 SAAAGT. The CDR3 contains 15 residues. Trimming removed 5 bases from V and 8 bases from J, with 21 bases in between. This chain's CDR3 is CASSRPEQETDGYTF. CDR3 DNA sequence: TGTGCCAGCAGTCGCCCCGAACAGGAAACGGACGGCTACACCTTC.